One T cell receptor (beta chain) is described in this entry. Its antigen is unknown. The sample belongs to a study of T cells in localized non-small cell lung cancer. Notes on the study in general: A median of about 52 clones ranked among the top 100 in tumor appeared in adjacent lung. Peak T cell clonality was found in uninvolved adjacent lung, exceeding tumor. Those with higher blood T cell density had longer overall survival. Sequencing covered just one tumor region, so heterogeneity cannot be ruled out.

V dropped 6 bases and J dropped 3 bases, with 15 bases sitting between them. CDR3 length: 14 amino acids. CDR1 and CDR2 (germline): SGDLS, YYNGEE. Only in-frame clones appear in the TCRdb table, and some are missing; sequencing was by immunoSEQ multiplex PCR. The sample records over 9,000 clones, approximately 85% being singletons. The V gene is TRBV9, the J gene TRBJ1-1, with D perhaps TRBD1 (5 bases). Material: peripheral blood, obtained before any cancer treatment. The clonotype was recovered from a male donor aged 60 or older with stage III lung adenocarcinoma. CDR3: CASNPGGDDTEAFF. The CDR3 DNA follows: TGTGCCAGCAATCCAGGAGGGGATGACACTGAAGCTTTCTTT.